This TCR beta chain stems from a study of patients and donors after allogeneic stem cell transplantation (dated by TCRdb to about 2020). Inclusive of the bounding cysteine and phenylalanine, the CDR3 is 15 residues long. The DNA shown is the 45-base CDR3, in frame from base 1. V lost 0 bases and J lost 6 bases; the stretch between them is 12 bases long. Sequences MGHRA (CDR1) and YSYEKL (CDR2) are obtained from the germline V gene. Library creation used RT-PCR. Sequencing was carried out with a NextSeq 550. TCRdb redid the processing of the public reads, applying fastp at Q25 and MiXCR, and retained in-frame beta chains. A single entry per CDR3 protein holds the most common genes and DNA from its merged rows. This sample holds hundreds of thousands of distinct CDR3 sequences; roughly 17% were observed only once. In total, the top ten clones hold less than 8.5% of the sample. This clonotype has a handful of counts. Its binding antigen is unknown. Base-call qualities are not available, and no considerably larger clone is one nucleotide away.

The chain employs TRBV4-1 and TRBJ1-5; D gene: possibly TRBD1, on 6 matching bases. Sequencing used blood, either unsorted or a sorted T cell fraction (not recorded which). The sequence was obtained from a human donor who was either an allogeneic HSCT recipient or a stem cell or donor lymphocyte infusion donor (not recorded which). It is not recorded whose cells these are; they may come from a transplant donor. The CDR3 region reads CASSQDRGSGQPQHF. Read as DNA, the sequence is TGCGCCAGCAGCCAAGACAGGGGCTCAGGTCAGCCCCAGCATTTT.